This entry describes one T cell receptor beta chain. This entry comes from a study of blood T cell repertoires in COVID-19. Across the study: Sites in the United States, Italy and Spain provided acute and convalescent COVID-19 samples. T cells, B-cell-depleted T cells, or PBMCs provided the cDNA or gDNA that served as material.

Per the original data handling: Scientists estimated how many nucleated cells there were by amplifying reference gene primers. Assay: immunoSEQ multiplex PCR; the TCRdb copy retains only in-frame clones and omits some. The V and J calls and the clone size are those of that table, but D and trimming were determined from the DNA. The profile covers 350,000 to 450,000 clones, with less than 90% appearing a single time and under 8.5% taken by the ten largest. The Seattle patients, enrolled during active infection, were followed longitudinally. Germline V gene data show CDR1 as SGHDT and CDR2 as YYEEEE. The length of the CDR3 is 16 residues. V lost 2 bases to trimming and J lost 0 bases, with 15 bases between them.

The receptor was isolated from a woman in her sixties or seventies with COVID-19, enrolled during active disease. V is TRBV5-6 and J is TRBJ2-7; D is unclear. What was sequenced was peripheral blood. The CDR3, as DNA: TGTGCCAGCAGCTTTCGGGTCTCCCGCAGCTCCTACGAGCAGTACTTC. The encoded protein is CASSFRVSRSSYEQYF.